This T cell receptor beta chain is from a study of control samples from healthy donors and cancer patients. V was trimmed by 0 bases and J by 2 bases, leaving 7 bases between them. The length of the CDR3 is 14 residues. From germline, CDR1 is LGHDT and CDR2 YNNKEL (reference sequence). This table comes from immunoSEQ multiplex PCR, and its TCRdb copy is limited to in-frame clones, with some not included. Of more than 50,000 clones listed, roughly 85% were seen once; the top ten hold 4.5% to 6%. Sequencing input: blood. The clonotype was recovered from a man between 40 and 49 years old in good health. The chain couples TRBV3-1 (or the pseudogene TRBV3-2) to TRBJ1-2; perhaps TRBD1 as D (6 bases). The CDR3: CASSQEQGNYGYTF. For the CDR3, the DNA is TGTGCCAGCAGCCAAGAGCAGGGGAACTATGGCTACACCTTC.